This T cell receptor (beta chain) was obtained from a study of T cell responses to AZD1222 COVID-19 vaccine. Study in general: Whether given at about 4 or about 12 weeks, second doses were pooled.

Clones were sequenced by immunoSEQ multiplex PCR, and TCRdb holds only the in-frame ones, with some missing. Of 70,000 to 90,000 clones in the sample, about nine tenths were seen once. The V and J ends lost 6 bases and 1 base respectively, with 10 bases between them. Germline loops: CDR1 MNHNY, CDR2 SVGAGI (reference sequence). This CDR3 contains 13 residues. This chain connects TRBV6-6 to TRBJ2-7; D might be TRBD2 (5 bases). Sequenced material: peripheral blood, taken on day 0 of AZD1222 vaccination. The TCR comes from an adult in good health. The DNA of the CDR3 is TGTGCCAGCAGACTAGACGGATCCTACGAGCAGTACTTC. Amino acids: CASRLDGSYEQYF.